This T cell receptor (beta chain) emerged from a study of blood T cell repertoires in COVID-19. Original processing methods: Nucleated cell number was recorded as an estimate derived from reference gene primer amplification. The data were produced by immunoSEQ multiplex PCR, yet TCRdb's version contains in-frame clones alone and is incomplete. V, J and clone size derive from that table, while D and trimming were established from the DNA sequence. Among 310,000 or so clones listed, roughly 87% were seen once. CDR3 size: 16 residues. Trimming removed 0 bases at V and 2 bases at J, with 14 bases between. CDR1 and CDR2 (germline): ENHRY, SYGVKD. Study members were between about 18 and 100 years old and lived in 20 to 30 US regions.

Sequences were obtained from PBMCs or T cells enriched from blood (not recorded which). The V call is TRBV10-3, the J call TRBJ2-7, with D unresolved. This receptor was identified in a woman aged 18-30 years who had recovered from COVID-19. In nucleotides, the CDR3 is TGTGCCATCAGTGAGTCAGGATACGACAAAGCCTACGAGCAGTACTTC. Its translation is CAISESGYDKAYEQYF.